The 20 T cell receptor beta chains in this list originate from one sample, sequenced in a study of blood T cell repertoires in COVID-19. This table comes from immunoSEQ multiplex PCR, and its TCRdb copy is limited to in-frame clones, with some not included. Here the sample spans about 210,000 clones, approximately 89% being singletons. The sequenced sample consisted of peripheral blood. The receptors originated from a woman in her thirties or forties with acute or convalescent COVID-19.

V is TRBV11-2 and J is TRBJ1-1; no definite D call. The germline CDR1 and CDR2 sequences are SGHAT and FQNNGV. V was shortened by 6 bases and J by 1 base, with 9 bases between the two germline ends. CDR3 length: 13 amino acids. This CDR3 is CASRRVRNTEAFF. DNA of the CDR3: TGTGCCAGCAGAAGAGTGAGGAACACTGAAGCTTTCTTT. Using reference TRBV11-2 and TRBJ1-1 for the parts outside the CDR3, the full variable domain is EAGVAQSPRYKIIEKRQSVAFWCNPISGHATLYWYQQILGQGPKLLIQFQNNGVVDDSQLPKDRFSAERLKGVDSTLKIQPAKLEDSAVYLCASRRVRNTEAFFGQGTRLTVV.

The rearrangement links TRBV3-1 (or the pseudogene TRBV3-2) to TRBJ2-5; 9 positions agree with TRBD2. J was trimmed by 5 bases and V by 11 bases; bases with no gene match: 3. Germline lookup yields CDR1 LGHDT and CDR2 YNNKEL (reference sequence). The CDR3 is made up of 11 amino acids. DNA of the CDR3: TGTGCCGCGGGGGGGCTGGAGACCCAGTACTTC. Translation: CAAGGLETQYF.

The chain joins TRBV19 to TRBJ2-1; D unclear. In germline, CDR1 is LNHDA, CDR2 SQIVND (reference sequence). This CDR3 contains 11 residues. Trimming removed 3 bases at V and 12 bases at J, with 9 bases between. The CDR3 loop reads CASSISGRQFF. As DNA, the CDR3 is TGTGCCAGTAGTATTTCGGGTAGGCAGTTCTTC.

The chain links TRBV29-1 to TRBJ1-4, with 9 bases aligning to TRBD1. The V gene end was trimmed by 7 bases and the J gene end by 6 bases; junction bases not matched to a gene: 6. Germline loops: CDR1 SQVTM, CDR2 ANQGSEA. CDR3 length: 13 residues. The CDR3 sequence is CSARTGEYEKLFF. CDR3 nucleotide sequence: TGCAGCGCCAGGACAGGGGAGTATGAAAAACTGTTTTTT.

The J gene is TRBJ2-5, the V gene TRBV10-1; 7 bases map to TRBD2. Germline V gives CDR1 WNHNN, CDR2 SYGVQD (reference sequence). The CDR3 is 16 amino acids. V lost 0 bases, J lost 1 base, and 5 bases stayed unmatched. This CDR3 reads CASSESPGGSQETQYF. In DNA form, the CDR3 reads TGCGCCAGCAGTGAGTCACCGGGGGGTTCCCAAGAGACCCAGTACTTC.

The CDR3 DNA sequence: TGCGCCAGCAGCTTGCGGTTTCTGGGGGCGGAAGCTTTCTTT. Its protein product is CASSLRFLGAEAFF. The chain is built from TRBV5-1 and TRBJ1-1; D may be TRBD1 (6 bases). The V and J ends lost 1 base and 8 bases respectively, with 15 bases between them. The CDR3 covers 14 residues. Germline-derived CDR1 and CDR2 are SGHRS and YFSETQ.

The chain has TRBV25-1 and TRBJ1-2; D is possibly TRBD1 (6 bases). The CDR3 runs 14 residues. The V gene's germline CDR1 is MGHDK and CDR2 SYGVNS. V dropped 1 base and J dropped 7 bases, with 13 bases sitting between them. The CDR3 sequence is CASSESRTVVGYTF. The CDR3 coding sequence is TGTGCCAGCAGTGAATCTCGGACAGTAGTTGGCTACACCTTC.

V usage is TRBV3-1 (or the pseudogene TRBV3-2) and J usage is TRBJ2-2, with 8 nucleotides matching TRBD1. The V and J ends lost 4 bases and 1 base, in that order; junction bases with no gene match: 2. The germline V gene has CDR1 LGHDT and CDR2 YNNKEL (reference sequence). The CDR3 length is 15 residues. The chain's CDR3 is CASSPGTGNTGELFF. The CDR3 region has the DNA TGTGCCAGCAGCCCCGGGACAGGGAACACCGGGGAGCTGTTTTTT.

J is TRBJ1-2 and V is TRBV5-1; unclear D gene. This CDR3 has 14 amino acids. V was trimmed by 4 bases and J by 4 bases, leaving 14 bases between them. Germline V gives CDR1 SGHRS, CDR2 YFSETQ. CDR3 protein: CASSQTRQVYGYTF. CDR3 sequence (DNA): TGCGCCAGCAGCCAAACACGACAAGTCTATGGCTACACCTTC.

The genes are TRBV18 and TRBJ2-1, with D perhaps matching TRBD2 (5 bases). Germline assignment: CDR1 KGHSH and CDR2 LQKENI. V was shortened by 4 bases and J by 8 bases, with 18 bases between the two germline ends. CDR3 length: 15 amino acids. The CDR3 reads CASSLSASPSHEQFF. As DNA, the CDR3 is TGTGCCAGCTCACTTTCCGCGAGCCCTAGCCATGAGCAGTTCTTC. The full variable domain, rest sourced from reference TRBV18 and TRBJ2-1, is NAGVMQNPRHLVRRRGQEARLRCSPMKGHSHVYWYRQLPEEGLKFMVYLQKENIIDESGMPKERFSAEFPKEGPSILRIQQVVRGDSAAYFCASSLSASPSHEQFFGPGTRLTVL.

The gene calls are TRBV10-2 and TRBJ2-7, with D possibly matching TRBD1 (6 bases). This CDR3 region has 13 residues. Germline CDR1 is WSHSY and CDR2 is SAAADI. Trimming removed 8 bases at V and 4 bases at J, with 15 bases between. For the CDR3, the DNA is TGCGCCAGCGGCCTTCGGACAGAGTACGAGCAGTACGTC. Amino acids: CASGLRTEYEQYV.

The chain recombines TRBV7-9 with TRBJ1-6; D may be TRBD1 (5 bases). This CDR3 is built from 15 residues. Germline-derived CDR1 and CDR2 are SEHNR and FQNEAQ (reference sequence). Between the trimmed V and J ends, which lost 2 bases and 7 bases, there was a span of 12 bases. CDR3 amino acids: CASSLNPGENSPLHF. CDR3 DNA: TGTGCCAGCAGCTTAAACCCGGGGGAGAATTCACCCCTCCACTTT.

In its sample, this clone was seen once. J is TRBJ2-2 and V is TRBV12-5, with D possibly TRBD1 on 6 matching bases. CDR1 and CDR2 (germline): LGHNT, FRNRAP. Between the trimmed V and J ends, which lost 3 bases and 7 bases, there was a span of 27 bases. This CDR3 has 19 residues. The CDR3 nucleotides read TGTGCTAGTGGTTTTGGCCTTCAACGGACAGAAAACCCGGGCGGGGAGCTGTTTTTT. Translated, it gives CASGFGLQRTENPGGELFF.

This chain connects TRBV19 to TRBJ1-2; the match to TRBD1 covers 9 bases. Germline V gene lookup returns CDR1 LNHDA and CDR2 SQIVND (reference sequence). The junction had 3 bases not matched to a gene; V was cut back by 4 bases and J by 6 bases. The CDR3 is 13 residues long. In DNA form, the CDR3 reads TGTGCCAGTAGTACGACAGGGGGGAATGGCTACACCTTC. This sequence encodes CASSTTGGNGYTF.

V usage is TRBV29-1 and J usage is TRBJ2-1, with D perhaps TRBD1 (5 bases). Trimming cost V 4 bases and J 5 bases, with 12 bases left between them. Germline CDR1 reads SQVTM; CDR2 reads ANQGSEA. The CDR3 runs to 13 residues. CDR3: CSVGAAGNNEQFF. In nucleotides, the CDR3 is TGCAGCGTTGGGGCGGCAGGGAACAATGAGCAGTTCTTC.

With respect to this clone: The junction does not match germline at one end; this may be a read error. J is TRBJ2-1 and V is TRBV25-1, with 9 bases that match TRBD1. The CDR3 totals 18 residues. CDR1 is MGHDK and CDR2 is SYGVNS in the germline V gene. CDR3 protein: CASSERPGTGPSNNEQFF. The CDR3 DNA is TGTGCCAGCAGTGAACGTCCCGGGACAGGGCCCTCCAACAATGAGCAGTTCTTC.

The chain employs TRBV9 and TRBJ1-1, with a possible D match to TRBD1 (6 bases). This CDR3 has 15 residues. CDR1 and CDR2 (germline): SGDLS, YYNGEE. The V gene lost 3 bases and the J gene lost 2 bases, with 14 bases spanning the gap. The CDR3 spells CASSEIGGGNTEAFF. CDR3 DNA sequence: TGTGCCAGCAGCGAGATAGGGGGTGGTAACACTGAAGCTTTCTTT.

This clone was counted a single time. The DNA for the CDR3 is TGTGCCAGCAGCCCGGGAGGGGATTTCTACGAGCAGTACGTC. Its protein product is CASSPGGDFYEQYV. The chain recombines TRBV7-2 with TRBJ2-7; 8 bases are a match to TRBD2. J lost 3 bases, V lost 5 bases, and 6 bases had no gene match. This CDR3 has 14 residues. CDR1 and CDR2 (germline): SGHTA, FQGNSA.

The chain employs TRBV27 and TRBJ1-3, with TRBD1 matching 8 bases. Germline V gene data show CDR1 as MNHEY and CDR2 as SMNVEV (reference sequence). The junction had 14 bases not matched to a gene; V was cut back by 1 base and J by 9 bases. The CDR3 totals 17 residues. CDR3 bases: TGTGCCAGCAGTTTATACAGGGGGTGGGGGAGGGTGAGCACCATATATTTT. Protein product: CASSLYRGWGRVSTIYF.

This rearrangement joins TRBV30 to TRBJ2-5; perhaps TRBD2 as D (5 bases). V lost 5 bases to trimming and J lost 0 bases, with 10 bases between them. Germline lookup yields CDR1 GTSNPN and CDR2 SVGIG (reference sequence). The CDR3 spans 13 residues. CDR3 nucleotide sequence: TGTGCCTGGGGCGGACTGTACCAAGAGACCCAGTACTTC. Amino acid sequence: CAWGGLYQETQYF.